This T cell receptor (beta chain) was documented in a study of blood T cell repertoires in COVID-19. CDR3 length: 17 residues. V shed 2 bases and J shed 0 bases, with 16 bases lying between them. Germline V gene lookup returns CDR1 SEHNR and CDR2 FQNEAQ (reference sequence). Profiling relied on immunoSEQ multiplex PCR, and the TCRdb table lists in-frame clones only, not all of them. The sample yields about 210,000 clones, 65% to 90% seen once. This rearrangement joins TRBV7-9 to TRBJ1-2, with D unclear. Material: peripheral blood. This sequence was found in a man aged 50 to 60 with COVID-19, enrolled during active disease. The CDR3 is CASSLPDTVTPNYGYTF. As DNA, the CDR3 is TGTGCCAGCAGCTTACCGGATACAGTCACCCCTAACTATGGCTACACCTTC.